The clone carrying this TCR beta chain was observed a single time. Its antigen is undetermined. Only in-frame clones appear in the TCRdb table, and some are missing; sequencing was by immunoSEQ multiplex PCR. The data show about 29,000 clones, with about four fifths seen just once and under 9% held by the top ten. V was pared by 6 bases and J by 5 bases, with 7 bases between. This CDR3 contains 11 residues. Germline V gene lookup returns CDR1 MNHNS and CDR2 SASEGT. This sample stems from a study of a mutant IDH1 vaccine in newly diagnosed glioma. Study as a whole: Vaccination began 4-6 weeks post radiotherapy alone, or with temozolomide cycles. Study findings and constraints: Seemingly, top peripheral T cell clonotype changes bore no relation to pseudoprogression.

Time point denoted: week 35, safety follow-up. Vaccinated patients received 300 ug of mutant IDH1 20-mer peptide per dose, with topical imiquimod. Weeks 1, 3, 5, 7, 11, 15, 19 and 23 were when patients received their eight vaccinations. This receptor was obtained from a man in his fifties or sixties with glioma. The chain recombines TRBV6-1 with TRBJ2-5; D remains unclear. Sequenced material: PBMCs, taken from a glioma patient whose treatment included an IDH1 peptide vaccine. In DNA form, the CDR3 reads TGTGCCAGCAGCCCCGCGGAGACCCAGTACTTC. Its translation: CASSPAETQYF.